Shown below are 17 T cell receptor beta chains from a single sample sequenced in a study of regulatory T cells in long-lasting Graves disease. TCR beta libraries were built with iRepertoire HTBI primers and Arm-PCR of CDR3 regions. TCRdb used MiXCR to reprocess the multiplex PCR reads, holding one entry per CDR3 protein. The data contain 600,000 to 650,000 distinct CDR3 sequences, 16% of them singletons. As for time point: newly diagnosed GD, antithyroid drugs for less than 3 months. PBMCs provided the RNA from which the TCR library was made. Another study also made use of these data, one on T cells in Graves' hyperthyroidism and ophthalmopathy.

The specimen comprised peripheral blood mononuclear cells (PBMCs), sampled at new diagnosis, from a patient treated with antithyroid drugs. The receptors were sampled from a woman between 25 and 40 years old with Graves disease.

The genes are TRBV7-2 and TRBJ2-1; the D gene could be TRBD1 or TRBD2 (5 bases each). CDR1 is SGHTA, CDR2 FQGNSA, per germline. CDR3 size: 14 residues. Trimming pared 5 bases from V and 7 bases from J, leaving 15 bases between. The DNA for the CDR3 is TGTGCCAGCAGCGCTAACCGGGACGGGAATGAGCAGTTCTTC. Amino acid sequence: CASSANRDGNEQFF.

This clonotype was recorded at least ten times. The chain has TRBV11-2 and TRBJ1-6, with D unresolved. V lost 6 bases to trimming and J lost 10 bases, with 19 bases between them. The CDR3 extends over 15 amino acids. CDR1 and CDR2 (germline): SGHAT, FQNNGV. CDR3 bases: TGTGCCAGCAGTCGAAACAGAGATCCCCGGTCACCCCTCCACTTT. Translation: CASSRNRDPRSPLHF.

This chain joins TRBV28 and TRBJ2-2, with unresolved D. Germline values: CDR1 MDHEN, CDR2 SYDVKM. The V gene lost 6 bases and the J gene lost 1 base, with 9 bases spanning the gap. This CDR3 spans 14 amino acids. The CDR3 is CASRKTGNTGELFF. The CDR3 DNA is TGTGCCAGCAGAAAGACGGGGAACACCGGGGAGCTGTTTTTT. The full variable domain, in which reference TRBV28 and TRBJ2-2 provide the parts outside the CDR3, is DVKVTQSSRYLVKRTGEKVFLECVQDMDHENMFWYRQDPGLGLRLIYFSYDVKMKEKGDIPEGYSVSREKKERFSLILESASTNQTSMYLCASRKTGNTGELFFGEGSRLTVL.

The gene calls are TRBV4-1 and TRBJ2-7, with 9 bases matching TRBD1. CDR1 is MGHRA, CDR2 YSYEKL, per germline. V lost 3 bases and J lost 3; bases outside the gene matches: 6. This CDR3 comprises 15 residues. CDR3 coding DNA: TGCGCCAGCAGCCACCAAGGGGGACAGGGCTACGAGCAGTACTTC. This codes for CASSHQGGQGYEQYF.

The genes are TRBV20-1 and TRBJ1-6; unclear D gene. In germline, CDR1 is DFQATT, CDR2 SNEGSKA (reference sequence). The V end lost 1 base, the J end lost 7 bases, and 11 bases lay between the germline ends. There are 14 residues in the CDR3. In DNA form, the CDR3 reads TGCAGTGCTAGAGCCGAGTTTCTGAATTCACCCCTCCACTTT. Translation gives CSARAEFLNSPLHF.

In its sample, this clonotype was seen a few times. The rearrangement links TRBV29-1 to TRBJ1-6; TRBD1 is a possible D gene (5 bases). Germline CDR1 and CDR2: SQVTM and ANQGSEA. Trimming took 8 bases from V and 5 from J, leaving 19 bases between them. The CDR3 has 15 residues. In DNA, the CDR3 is TGCAGCTTGGGGGTTACGGCAAGACATAATTCACCCCTCCACTTT. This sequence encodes CSLGVTARHNSPLHF.

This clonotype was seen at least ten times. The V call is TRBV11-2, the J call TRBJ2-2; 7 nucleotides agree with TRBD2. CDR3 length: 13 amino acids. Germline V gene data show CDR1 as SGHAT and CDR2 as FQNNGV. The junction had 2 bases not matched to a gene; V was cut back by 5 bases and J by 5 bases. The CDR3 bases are TGTGCCAGCAGCCGGGGACTAACCGGGGAGCTGTTTTTT. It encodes CASSRGLTGELFF.

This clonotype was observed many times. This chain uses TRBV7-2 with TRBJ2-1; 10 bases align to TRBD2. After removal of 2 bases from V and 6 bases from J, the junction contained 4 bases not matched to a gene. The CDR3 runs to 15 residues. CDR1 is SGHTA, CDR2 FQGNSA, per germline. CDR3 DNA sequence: TGTGCCAGCAGCTTAATAGCGGGAGGTATCAATGAGCAGTTCTTC. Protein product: CASSLIAGGINEQFF. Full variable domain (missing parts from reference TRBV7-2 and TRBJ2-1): GAGVSQSPSNKVTEKGKDVELRCDPISGHTALYWYRQSLGQGLEFLIYFQGNSAPDKSGLPSDRFSAERTGGSVSTLTIQRTQQEDSAVYLCASSLIAGGINEQFFGPGTRLTVL.

DNA for the CDR3: TGTGCCAGCAGCTTTACCGGGACAGGGATCACTGAAGCTTTCTTT. This gives the protein CASSFTGTGITEAFF. The chain joins TRBV13 to TRBJ1-1; 9 bases line up with TRBD1. Per the germline V gene, CDR1 is PRHDT and CDR2 is FYEKMQ (reference sequence). This CDR3 contains 15 residues. V lost 3 bases, J lost 4 bases, and 6 bases stayed unmatched.

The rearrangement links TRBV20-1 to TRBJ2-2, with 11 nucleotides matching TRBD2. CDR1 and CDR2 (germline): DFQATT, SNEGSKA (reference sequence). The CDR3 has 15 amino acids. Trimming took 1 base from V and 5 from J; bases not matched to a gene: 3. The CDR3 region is CSARGRTSGTGELFF. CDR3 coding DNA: TGCAGTGCTAGAGGCAGGACTAGCGGGACCGGGGAGCTGTTTTTT.

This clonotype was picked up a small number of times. The CDR3 here is CASSYWVVRGVMNTIYF. DNA for the CDR3: TGTGCCAGCAGCTATTGGGTCGTCAGGGGCGTGATGAACACCATATATTTT. V gene TRBV5-8 combines with J gene TRBJ1-3; a weak D match, TRBD1 (6 bases). This CDR3 has 17 residues. From germline, CDR1 is SGHTS and CDR2 YDEGEE. Trimming left V 3 bases short and J 7 bases short, with 23 bases between.

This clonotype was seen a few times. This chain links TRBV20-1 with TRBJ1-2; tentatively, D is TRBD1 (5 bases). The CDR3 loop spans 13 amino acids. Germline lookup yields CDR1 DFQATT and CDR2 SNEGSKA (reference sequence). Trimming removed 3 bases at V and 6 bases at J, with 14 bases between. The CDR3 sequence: CSASKGPVDGYTF. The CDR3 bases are TGCAGTGCTAGTAAGGGGCCAGTAGATGGCTACACCTTC.

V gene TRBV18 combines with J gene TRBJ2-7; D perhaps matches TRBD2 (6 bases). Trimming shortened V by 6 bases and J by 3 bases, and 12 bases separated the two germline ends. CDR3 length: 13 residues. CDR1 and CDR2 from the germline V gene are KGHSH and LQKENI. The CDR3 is CASSTSGDYEQYF. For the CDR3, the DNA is TGTGCCAGCTCTACGTCGGGGGACTACGAGCAGTACTTC. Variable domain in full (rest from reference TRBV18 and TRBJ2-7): NAGVMQNPRHLVRRRGQEARLRCSPMKGHSHVYWYRQLPEEGLKFMVYLQKENIIDESGMPKERFSAEFPKEGPSILRIQQVVRGDSAAYFCASSTSGDYEQYFGPGTRLTVT.

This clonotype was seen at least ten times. CDR3 loop: CASSPGLVGEQYF. CDR3 coding DNA: TGCGCCAGCAGCCCGGGACTAGTGGGCGAGCAGTACTTC. This chain connects TRBV5-1 to TRBJ2-7, with TRBD2 identical over 8 bases. V lost 4 bases to trimming and J lost 6 bases; unmatched junction nucleotides: 6. The CDR3 is made up of 13 amino acids. Germline assignment: CDR1 SGHRS and CDR2 YFSETQ.

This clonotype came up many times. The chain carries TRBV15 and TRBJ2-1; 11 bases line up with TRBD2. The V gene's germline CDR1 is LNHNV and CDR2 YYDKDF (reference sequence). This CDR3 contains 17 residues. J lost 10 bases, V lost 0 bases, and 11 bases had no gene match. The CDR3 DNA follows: TGTGCCACCAGCAGAGATCCGGGACTAGCGGTTATACCAGAGCAGTTCTTC. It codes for CATSRDPGLAVIPEQFF.

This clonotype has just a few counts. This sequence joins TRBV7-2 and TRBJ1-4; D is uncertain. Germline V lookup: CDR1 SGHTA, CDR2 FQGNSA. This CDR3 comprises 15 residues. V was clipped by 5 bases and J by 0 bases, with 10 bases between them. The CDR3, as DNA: TGTGCCAGCAGCGCCGGTACCGCAACTAATGAAAAACTGTTTTTT. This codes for CASSAGTATNEKLFF.

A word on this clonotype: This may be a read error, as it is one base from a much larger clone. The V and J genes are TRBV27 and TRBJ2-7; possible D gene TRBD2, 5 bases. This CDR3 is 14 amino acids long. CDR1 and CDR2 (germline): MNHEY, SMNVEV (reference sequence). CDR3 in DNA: TGTACCAGCAGGCTGAGCGGTAGCTCCTACGAGCAGTACTTC. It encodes CTSRLSGSSYEQYF.